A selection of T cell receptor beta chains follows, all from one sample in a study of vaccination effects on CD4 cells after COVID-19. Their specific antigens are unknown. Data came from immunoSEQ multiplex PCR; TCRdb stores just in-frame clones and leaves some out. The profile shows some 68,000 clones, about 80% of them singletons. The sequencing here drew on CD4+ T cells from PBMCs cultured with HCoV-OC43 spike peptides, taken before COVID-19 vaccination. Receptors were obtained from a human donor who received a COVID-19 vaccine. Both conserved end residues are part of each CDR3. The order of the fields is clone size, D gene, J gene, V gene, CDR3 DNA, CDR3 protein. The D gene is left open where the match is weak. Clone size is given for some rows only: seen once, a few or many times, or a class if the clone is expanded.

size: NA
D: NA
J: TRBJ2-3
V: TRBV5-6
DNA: TGTGCCAGCAGCTTGGTTTTGTCGGGTACGCGCGATACGCAGTATTTT
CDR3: CASSLVLSGTRDTQYF

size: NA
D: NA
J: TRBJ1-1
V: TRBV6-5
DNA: TGTGCCAGCAGACCCACAGTGGTGATGAACACTGAAGCTTTCTTT
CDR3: CASRPTVVMNTEAFF

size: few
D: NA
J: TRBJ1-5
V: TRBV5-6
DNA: TGTGCCAGCAGCTCAAGGGGGGGGGCGCGTGGCAATCAGCCCCAGCATTTT
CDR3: CASSSRGGARGNQPQHF

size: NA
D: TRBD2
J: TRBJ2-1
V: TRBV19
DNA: TGTGCCAGTAGGGGACTAGCGGGGGGCGATGAGCAGTTCTTC
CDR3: CASRGLAGGDEQFF

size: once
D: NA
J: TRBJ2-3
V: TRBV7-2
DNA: TGTGCCAGCAGCCCGGGACAAATCACAGATACGCAGTATTTT
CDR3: CASSPGQITDTQYF

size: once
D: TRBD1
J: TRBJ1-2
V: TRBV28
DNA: TGTGCCAGCAGAAAAACGCAGGGGGGTAACTATGGCTACACCTTC
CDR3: CASRKTQGGNYGYTF

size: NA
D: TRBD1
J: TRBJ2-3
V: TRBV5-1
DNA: TGCGCCAGCAGCTCTACGGACAGGGTACCAGATACGCAGTATTTT
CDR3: CASSSTDRVPDTQYF

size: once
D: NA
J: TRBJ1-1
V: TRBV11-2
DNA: TGTGCCAGCAGCTTAGATTACAGGACTGAGAACACTGAAGCTTTCTTT
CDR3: CASSLDYRTENTEAFF

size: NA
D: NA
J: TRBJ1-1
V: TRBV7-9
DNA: TGTGCCAGCAGCATCGGACAGACCATGAACACTGAAGCTTTCTTT
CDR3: CASSIGQTMNTEAFF

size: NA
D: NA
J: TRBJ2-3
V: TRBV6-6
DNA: TGTGCCAGCAGGTGGGGACCTAGCACAGATACGCAGTATTTT
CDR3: CASRWGPSTDTQYF

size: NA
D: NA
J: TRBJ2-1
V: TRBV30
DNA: TGTGCCTGGAGTGTACGGGTAGCAATCAATGAGCAGTTCTTC
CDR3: CAWSVRVAINEQFF

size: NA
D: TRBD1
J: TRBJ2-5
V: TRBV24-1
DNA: TGTGCCACCAGTGATTGGGGACAGGGCGGAGAGACCCAGTACTTC
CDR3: CATSDWGQGGETQYF

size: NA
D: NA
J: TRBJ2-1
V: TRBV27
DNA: TGTGCCAGCAGTTGGGTTCGTCCGGGACTGGGTGACTCGGGAAAGTTCTTC
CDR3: CASSWVRPGLGDSGKFF

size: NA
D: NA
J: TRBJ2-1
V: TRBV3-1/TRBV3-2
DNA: TGTGCCAGCAGCCTCGCTAGTGGGCCCTACAATGAGCAGTTCTTC
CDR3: CASSLASGPYNEQFF

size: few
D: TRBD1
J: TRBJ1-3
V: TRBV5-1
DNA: TGCGCCAGCAGCTCGGGACAGGGAAACACCATATATTTT
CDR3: CASSSGQGNTIYF

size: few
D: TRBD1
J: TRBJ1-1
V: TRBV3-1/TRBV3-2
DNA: TGTGCCAGCAAAGAGACAGGGAGGATCACTGAAGCTTTCTTT
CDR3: CASKETGRITEAFF

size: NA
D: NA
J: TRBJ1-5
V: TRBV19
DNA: TGTGCCAGTAGTCATAACAGGGTTCTTCTAAGTCAGCCCCAGCATTTT
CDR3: CASSHNRVLLSQPQHF

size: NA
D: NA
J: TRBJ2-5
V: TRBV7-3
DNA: TGTGCCAGCAGCTCATCAAACGCCGGGGGCCAAGAGACCCAGTACTTC
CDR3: CASSSSNAGGQETQYF

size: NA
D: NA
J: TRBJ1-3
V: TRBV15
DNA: TGTGCCACCAGCAGAGATCGGACTGGAACCATATATTTT
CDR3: CATSRDRTGTIYF

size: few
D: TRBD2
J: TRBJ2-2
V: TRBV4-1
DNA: TGCGCCAGCAGCCCACAAATAGCGGGGGGGTCTTCCGGGGAGCTGTTTTTT
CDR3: CASSPQIAGGSSGELFF

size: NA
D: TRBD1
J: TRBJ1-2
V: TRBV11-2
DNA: TGTGCCAGCAGCTTGGCCCGGGGACAGGGATATAGCTACACCTTC
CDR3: CASSLARGQGYSYTF

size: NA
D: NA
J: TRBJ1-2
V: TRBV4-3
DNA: TGCGCCAGCAGCCAAAGCCCGACTTCAGGGCGCTATGGCTACACCTTC
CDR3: CASSQSPTSGRYGYTF

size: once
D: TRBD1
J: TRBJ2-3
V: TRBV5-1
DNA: TGCGCCAGCAGTTCCGGGACAGGGGGGACCACAGATACGCAGTATTTT
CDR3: CASSSGTGGTTDTQYF

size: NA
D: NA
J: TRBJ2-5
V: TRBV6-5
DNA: TGTGCCAGCACTGTTAACCGGGCCCTCCAAGAGACCCAGTACTTC
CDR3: CASTVNRALQETQYF

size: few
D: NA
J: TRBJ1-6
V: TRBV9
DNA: TGTGCCAGCAGCCCGGCAACCTATAATTCACCCCTCCACTTT
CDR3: CASSPATYNSPLHF

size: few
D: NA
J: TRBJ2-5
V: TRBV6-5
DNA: TGTGCCAGCAGCCGGAACCAAGAGACCCAGTACTTC
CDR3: CASSRNQETQYF